This TCR beta chain was recovered during a study of blood T cell repertoires in COVID-19. Turning to the study itself: COVID-19 samples collected from the United States, Italy and Spain covered acute and convalescent phases.

In the original workflow: Amplification from reference gene primers served as the basis for estimated nucleated cell counts. Clones were sequenced by immunoSEQ multiplex PCR, and TCRdb holds only the in-frame ones, with some missing. Clonal size and the V and J genes are those of that table, whereas D and trimming came from the DNA. Of tens of thousands of clones listed, about 93% are singletons. The V gene end was trimmed by 5 bases and the J gene end by 4 bases; junction bases not matched to a gene: 3. This CDR3 is 16 amino acids long. Germline assignment: CDR1 SGHTA and CDR2 FQGTGA. Sequencing was carried out using peripheral blood. The receptor's source is an elderly man with acute or convalescent COVID-19. The genes are TRBV7-3 and TRBJ2-3, with 16 positions matching TRBD2. As DNA, the CDR3 is TGTGCCAGCAGCCCGGGACTAGCGGGGGGGCCAGATACGCAGTATTTT. It translates to CASSPGLAGGPDTQYF.